The 9 T cell receptor beta chains given below trace back to one sample, sequenced in a study of siplizumab effects on memory and regulatory T cells. The protocol was immunoSEQ multiplex PCR, while the TCRdb copy is restricted to in-frame clones and leaves out a portion. The sample carries 85,000 to 130,000 clones, over 90% recorded once. Sequencing was carried out using Tregs sorted from blood. Receptors were obtained from a human donor in good health.

This chain joins TRBV9 and TRBJ2-1, with unresolved D. Trimming removed 0 bases from V and 6 bases from J, with 10 bases in between. Germline V gene sequence: CDR1 SGDLS, CDR2 YYNGEE. This CDR3 spans 14 amino acids. CDR3 amino acids: CASSVATYPNEQFF. The CDR3 DNA is TGTGCCAGCAGCGTAGCTACGTACCCCAATGAGCAGTTCTTC.

This sequence joins TRBV6-1 and TRBJ2-7; the D is unclear. Germline V gene data show CDR1 as MNHNS and CDR2 as SASEGT. CDR3 length equals 11 residues. V shed 2 bases and J shed 3 bases, with 2 bases lying between them. CDR3 coding DNA: TGTGCCAGCAGTGAAAACTACGAGCAGTACTTC. It encodes CASSENYEQYF.

The sample holds one count of this clone. The CDR3 loop is CASRTGRNSPLHF. As DNA, the CDR3 is TGTGCCAGCAGAACCGGACGAAATTCACCCCTCCACTTT. This chain joins TRBV21-1 and TRBJ1-6. TRBV21-1 is given as a pseudogene. The CDR3 has 13 residues.

This clone was detected only once. The rearrangement uses TRBV2 and TRBJ1-5; 7 nucleotides agree with TRBD1. The trim removed 8 bases at V and 6 bases at J, leaving 10 bases unmatched. CDR1 SNHLY and CDR2 FYNNEI come from the germline V gene. This CDR3 contains 14 residues. CDR3 coding DNA: TGTGCCAGCTGGAGTGGGCAGGGGGTTCAGCCCCAGCATTTT. Translated: CASWSGQGVQPQHF.

In its sample, this clone was seen once. This CDR3 is CASTRVLAGGVYEQYF. CDR3 DNA: TGCGCCAGCACCAGGGTGCTAGCGGGAGGGGTCTACGAGCAGTACTTC. The chain joins TRBV10-2 to TRBJ2-7, with TRBD2 matching 12 bases. Germline V CDR1 and CDR2: WSHSY, SAAADI. This CDR3 comprises 16 residues. The trim removed 7 bases at V and 3 bases at J, leaving 10 bases unmatched.

This chain joins TRBV9 and TRBJ1-4, with D maybe TRBD1 (5 bases). With 3 bases removed from V and 3 bases from J, the gap between germline ends came to 12 bases. Germline V gene lookup returns CDR1 SGDLS and CDR2 YYNGEE. The CDR3 sequence is 15 residues long. The CDR3 here is CASSALQGPNEKLFF. The CDR3 DNA reads TGTGCCAGCAGCGCCCTGCAGGGTCCTAATGAAAAACTGTTTTTT.

The rearrangement links TRBV5-6 to TRBJ1-2; D is unclear. Per the germline V gene, CDR1 is SGHDT and CDR2 is YYEEEE. This CDR3 is built from 13 residues. V was cut by 0 bases and J by 6 bases, with 9 bases left in between. The CDR3 here is CASSLAGSHGYTF. CDR3 DNA sequence: TGTGCCAGCAGCTTGGCGGGGAGCCATGGCTACACCTTC.

The CDR3 region is CASSLVGYEQYF. In DNA, the CDR3 is TGTGCCAGCAGCTTGGTTGGTTACGAGCAGTACTTC. The chain joins TRBV5-4 to TRBJ2-7; D is ambiguous. The CDR3 is 12 residues long. The V end was cut by 0 bases, the J end by 4 bases, with 5 bases between. CDR1 and CDR2 (germline): SGHNT, YYREEE (reference sequence). Full variable domain (rest looked up from reference TRBV5-4 and TRBJ2-7): ETGVTQSPTHLIKTRGQQVTLRCSSQSGHNTVSWYQQALGQGPQFIFQYYREEENGRGNFPPRFSGLQFPNYSSELNVNALELDDSALYLCASSLVGYEQYFGPGTRLTVT.

The chain joins TRBV10-3 to TRBJ2-3, with TRBD2 matching 7 bases. The CDR3 totals 15 residues. The V segment lost 6 bases and the J segment 6 bases; nucleotides outside the gene matches: 12. Germline V CDR1 and CDR2: ENHRY, SYGVKD. CDR3 loop: CAISETSVVSDTQYF. CDR3 sequence (DNA): TGTGCCATCAGCGAAACTAGCGTGGTGAGCGATACGCAGTATTTT.